The subject of this entry is one T cell receptor beta chain. Its cognate antigen is unknown. The data were taken from a study of shared clonotypes between healthy human individuals. This CDR3 region has 13 residues. Looked up from germline, CDR1 is MNHEY and CDR2 is SMNVEV (reference sequence). The V end was cut by 8 bases, the J end by 3 bases, with 13 bases between. Here immunoSEQ multiplex PCR was the method, and the copy in TCRdb shows in-frame clones only, minus some. The table has some 700,000 clones, 90% seen once. General study results and limits: What rarefaction showed was incomplete sorted-subset sequencing despite large depth. The expectation was that sequencing depth would affect clonotype sharing among donors.

The source material was memory CD8+ T cells from PBMCs. Indicated subset: CD45RO+ cells pooled with CCR7-negative TemRA cells. The chain carries TRBV27 and TRBJ1-1; the D is unclear. The TCR originated in a man aged 18 to 30 in good health. Some clones in this sample may be carry-over from other donors' samples. The CDR3 here is CASGPISYTEAFF. DNA of the CDR3: TGTGCCAGCGGACCTATCTCATACACTGAAGCTTTCTTT.